The sequence of this TCR beta chain was determined in a study of blood T cells in healthy people across ages (dated by TCRdb to 2014 to 2015). A note on the overall study: In model experiments, roughly one uniquely barcoded TCR beta cDNA molecule per two T cells was captured by template switching. The study measured age-related changes in TCR beta repertoire diversity using deep sequencing normalized with unique cDNA molecular identifiers. The donors were split into four age groups: young (average about 16 years), middle-aged (about 40), aged (approximately 59) and long-lived (approximately 80). To avoid experimental bias, donors of different ages were spread randomly across the sequencing lanes. Using the same blood draw, the study looked at two additional independent replicas of 1 million unique cDNA reads for two donors, one aged 18 to 30 and the other aged 80 or older. Overall results and qualifications from the work: As age increased, observed TCR beta diversity per million T cells dropped in a roughly linear way, and a significant reduction was already evident by age around 41. Total diversity estimates from one million sequenced T cells were considered lower bounds and underestimates. Compared with the aged group, the long-lived group had more naive CD4+ T cells, fewer expanded clones and increased TCR diversity, a pattern suggesting age selection. Because donor CMV infection status was unknown, age-related changes in expanded clonotypes were potentially confounded. Observed TCR beta diversity correlated strongly with the percentage of naive T cells measured by flow cytometry. Bulk unsorted PBMC profiling prevented conclusive comparison of naive and antigen-experienced compartments.

The approximately 41 donors, aged about 6 to 100 years, were systemically healthy Caucasian individuals from Russia. Each donor gave around 9.8 milliliters of peripheral blood, collected into EDTA-treated Vacutainer tubes. Ficoll-Paque density-gradient centrifugation was used to isolate PBMCs, with at least 7 million per sample. Trizol reagent was used to extract total RNA from PBMCs, with at least 5 micrograms per sample. The percentages of naive CD45RAhigh/CD27high T cells were determined by flow cytometry on a PBMC aliquot from every donor. As to this clonotype: Its antigen specificity is not known. No much larger clone exists at a distance of one base, and base qualities are not known.

The library relied on 5' RACE. The listed sequencing device is Illumina HiSeq 2500. The second PCR ran for about 7 to 11 cycles and used a J-beta primer mix along with a sample-barcoded 5' primer. A unique molecular identifier was introduced onto each TCR beta cDNA molecule by a template-switch 5' adaptor carrying 12 random nucleotides. Each sample yielded at least 3 million CDR3-containing paired-end reads. First-strand cDNA was synthesized from all RNA with the Mint cDNA synthesis kit, primed by a TRBC-specific oligonucleotide. Following uracil-DNA glycosylase treatment, all cDNA underwent a first 18-cycle PCR with the universal primers M1SS and BC2_uni_R. Processing in the source paper ran as follows. For normalization, 1 million high-quality reads were randomly selected from each sample, with every read carrying a distinct molecular identifier. Reads sharing molecular identifiers were discarded rather than binned into consensus sequences. MiTCR, set to a Q25 quality threshold and the strictest error-elimination algorithm, was used for CDR3 identification, clonotype clustering and error correction. A nonparametric unseen species model with Euler transformation was used to estimate a lower bound on total TCR beta diversity. In TCRdb, the public reads were trimmed at Q25 with fastp and aligned with MiXCR, with productive beta chains retained. Identical CDR3 proteins give one entry, which carries the most common genes and DNA. TCRdb's processing, not the study's, gives the V and J calls here. The sample table contains 1.4 million or so distinct CDR3 sequences; only one count was recorded for approximately 43% of them. In total, the top ten clones hold about 4% of the sample.

The TCR sequence derives from a woman under 30 in good health. The sequenced sample consisted of blood.

The DNA sequence is TGCGCCAGCAGTGCCCCAGCGGGAAGGTACAATGAGCAGTTCTTC. The translation is CASSAPAGRYNEQFF. The chain is encoded by TRBV10-2 joined to TRBJ2-1; TRBD2 agrees with 7 junctional bases. The CDR1 and CDR2 encoded by the germline V gene are WSHSY and SAAADI. V is cut back by 4 bases and J by 4 bases, with 7 bases in the junction unmatched. The CDR3 spans 15 residues, from the cysteine through the phenylalanine. The sequence is cut down to CDR3 DNA, 45 bases in frame from base 1.